This T cell receptor (beta chain) emerged from a study of CD8+ T cells in alopecia areata. Study as a whole: Those patients who were treated received oral tofacitinib, which was given at 5 to 10 mg twice daily for moderate-to-severe alopecia areata.

Following RNA extraction, reverse transcription yielded cDNA that acted as the sequencing template. The protocol was immunoSEQ multiplex PCR, while the TCRdb copy is restricted to in-frame clones and leaves out a portion. Of about 200,000 clones in the sample, just under 65% were seen once. Indicated treatment: oral pan-JAK inhibitor, 5-10 mg twice daily. CDR1 is MNHNS and CDR2 is SASEGT in the germline V gene. Trimming cost V 5 bases and J 1 base, with 12 bases left between them. The CDR3 is 15 residues long. Sequencing used CD4+ T cells sorted from blood, obtained at roughly week 49, from a patient treated with tofacitinib. The V gene is TRBV6-1, the J gene TRBJ1-3, with TRBD1 as a possible D gene (5 bases). This TCR was sampled from a human donor with alopecia areata. CDR3 bases: TGTGCCAGCAGTACAGGTGGACTGTCTGGAAACACCATATATTTT. Protein sequence: CASSTGGLSGNTIYF.